The 25 T cell receptor beta chains below come from one sample, sequenced in a study of T-cell memory formation after mild COVID-19. TCRdb analysed the 5' RACE reads with MiXCR anew, one entry per CDR3 protein. The data hold under 400,000 distinct CDR3 sequences, with 25% to 30% observed a single time. Sample: PBMCs or a T cell subset sorted from them (not recorded which). The receptors come from an adult woman who had mild COVID-19 (a few samples of this study predate the infection). Cell type and time point are not known.

The chain combines TRBV5-1 with TRBJ2-1; TRBD2 matches 7 bases. The germline gives CDR1 SGHRS, CDR2 YFSETQ. Losses at the gene ends were 7 bases for V and 9 bases for J; bases not matched to a gene: 13. CDR3 length: 14 residues. The CDR3, as DNA: TGCGCCAGCGCCTCAGTCGCGGGGGTCACTGAGCAGTTCTTC. Its protein product is CASASVAGVTEQFF.

The V call is TRBV7-8, the J call TRBJ2-2; D not certain. This CDR3 has 16 amino acids. Per germline, CDR1 SGHVS and CDR2 FQNEAQ. Deletions cut 6 bases from V and 1 base from J, with 15 bases between. The CDR3 here is CASSSWNSRNTGELFF. In nucleotides, the CDR3 is TGTGCCAGCAGTTCTTGGAATAGCAGGAACACCGGGGAGCTGTTTTTT.

The chain recombines TRBV5-1 with TRBJ1-5, with a weak D call TRBD1 (6 bases). CDR1 and CDR2 (germline): SGHRS, YFSETQ. Deletions cut 3 bases from V and 7 bases from J, with 11 bases between. This CDR3 spans 13 amino acids. CDR3 loop: CASSSGQNQPQHF. The CDR3 DNA follows: TGCGCCAGCAGCTCCGGACAGAACCAGCCCCAGCATTTT.

V usage is TRBV4-1 and J usage is TRBJ2-7; TRBD2 might be the D (5 bases). This CDR3 comprises 15 residues. Germline CDR1 and CDR2: MGHRA and YSYEKL. V was shortened by 0 bases and J by 1 base, with 10 bases between the two germline ends. CDR3 DNA sequence: TGCGCCAGCAGCCAAGAGAGGACTGGATCCTACGAGCAGTACTTC. This encodes CASSQERTGSYEQYF.

This chain uses TRBV13 with TRBJ2-5, with D maybe TRBD2 (5 bases). The V gene lost 4 bases and the J gene lost 5 bases, with 23 bases spanning the gap. The CDR3 sequence is 17 residues long. Per the germline V gene, CDR1 is PRHDT and CDR2 is FYEKMQ (reference sequence). The CDR3 bases are TGTGCCAGCAGCTGGGCCGGTCTAGCAGGTATTAGGGAGACCCAGTACTTC. Its translation is CASSWAGLAGIRETQYF.

The chain employs TRBV7-3 and TRBJ2-3; TRBD1 is a possible D gene (6 bases). With 4 bases removed from V and 1 base from J, the gap between germline ends came to 18 bases. The CDR3 is 17 residues long. Germline V gives CDR1 SGHTA, CDR2 FQGTGA. The CDR3 bases are TGTGCCAGCAGCTCCTTCCCAGGGGTCGACCGCACAGATACGCAGTATTTT. This translates into CASSSFPGVDRTDTQYF.

The chain joins TRBV13 to TRBJ2-7, with D unresolved. Per germline, CDR1 PRHDT and CDR2 FYEKMQ (reference sequence). Between the trimmed V and J ends, which lost 5 bases and 0 bases, there was a span of 11 bases. The CDR3 is 14 residues long. CDR3 bases: TGTGCCAGCAGCCCCAACCCCTTCTCCTACGAGCAGTACTTC. This translates into CASSPNPFSYEQYF.

This clonotype has more than one count but fewer than ten. J is TRBJ2-1 and V is TRBV6-5; no clear D gene. In germline, CDR1 is MNHEY, CDR2 SVGAGI. The CDR3 runs to 16 residues. The V end was cut by 0 bases, the J end by 1 base, with 10 bases between. CDR3 in DNA: TGTGCCAGCAGTTACTCGGACGGAAGTTCCTACAATGAGCAGTTCTTC. Its translation: CASSYSDGSSYNEQFF.

This clonotype was detected a few times. The chain is built from TRBV2 and TRBJ2-7, with D hard to call. Per germline, CDR1 SNHLY and CDR2 FYNNEI. This CDR3 region has 13 residues. Trimming removed 5 bases at V and 4 bases at J, with 12 bases between. In DNA form, the CDR3 reads TGTGCCAGCAGTCAAAACACTGCGTACGAGCAGTACTTC. Protein product: CASSQNTAYEQYF.

This clonotype came up a few times. The rearrangement uses TRBV7-2 and TRBJ1-3; tentatively, D is TRBD1 (6 bases). V gave up 6 bases and J gave up 3 bases, with 12 bases separating them. Per the germline V gene, CDR1 is SGHTA and CDR2 is FQGNSA. The CDR3 is 14 residues long. The CDR3 spells CASSLQGYGNTIYF. CDR3 DNA: TGTGCCAGCAGTCTACAGGGTTATGGAAACACCATATATTTT.

The rearrangement joins TRBV30 to TRBJ2-1, with D possibly matching TRBD2 (5 bases). Germline CDR1 is GTSNPN and CDR2 is SVGIG (reference sequence). This CDR3 has 14 amino acids. Trimming pared 0 bases from V and 0 bases from J, leaving 6 bases between. In nucleotides, the CDR3 is TGTGCCTGGAGTGTTGAGGGCTCCTACAATGAGCAGTTCTTC. Translated, it gives CAWSVEGSYNEQFF.

In this sample, this clonotype turned up a few times. The genes are TRBV24-1 and TRBJ2-5; D might be TRBD1 or TRBD2, each matching 5 bases. The length of the CDR3 is 18 residues. V shed 5 bases and J shed 4 bases, with 25 bases lying between them. CDR1 is KGHDR and CDR2 is SFDVKD in the germline V gene. Written as DNA, the CDR3 is TGTGCCACCAGTGCCGTGGTACCGGGACCCTGGGCCCGAGAGACCCAGTACTTC. Encoded protein: CATSAVVPGPWARETQYF.

This clonotype was recorded a few times. The chain joins TRBV12-3 or TRBV12-4 to TRBJ2-7, with D perhaps TRBD2 (7 bases). V was clipped by 7 bases and J by 2 bases, with 18 bases between them. The CDR3 covers 15 residues. Written as DNA, the CDR3 is TGTGCCAGCATTCTCACTGGCGGGGGCGCCTACGAGCAGTACTTC. Protein product: CASILTGGGAYEQYF.

The chain joins TRBV15 to TRBJ2-7, with D tentatively TRBD1 or TRBD2 (6 bases each). The CDR3 loop spans 15 amino acids. V was clipped by 5 bases and J by 2 bases, with 16 bases between them. Looked up from germline, CDR1 is LNHNV and CDR2 is YYDKDF (reference sequence). Written as DNA, the CDR3 is TGTGCCACCAGCGCCGAGAGGGGGGCGGCCTACGAGCAGTACTTC. This translates into CATSAERGAAYEQYF.

Notes on this clonotype: Its ends do not fully match the called genes, so a read error is possible. The rearrangement uses TRBV9 and TRBJ2-1, with TRBD2 matching over 9 bases. The CDR3 is 15 residues long. Germline lookup yields CDR1 SGDLS and CDR2 YYNGEE. The CDR3 coding sequence is TGTGCCAGCACCGTAGCGGGAGAGTCCTACAATGAGCAGTTCTTC. Translation: CASTVAGESYNEQFF.

The J gene is TRBJ2-1, the V gene TRBV7-9, with 9 bases identical to TRBD2. Germline CDR1 and CDR2: SEHNR and FQNEAQ (reference sequence). The CDR3 loop spans 15 amino acids. Trimming at V came to 5 bases and at J to 4 bases, leaving 6 bases not matched to a gene. The CDR3 DNA follows: TGTGCCAGCAGCGGTACTAGCGGGCCTTACAATGAGCAGTTCTTC. Translated: CASSGTSGPYNEQFF. Supplemented by reference TRBV7-9 and TRBJ2-1, the full variable domain reads DTGVSQNPRHKITKRGQNVTFRCDPISEHNRLYWYRQTLGQGPEFLTYFQNEAQLEKSRLLSDRFSAERPKGSFSTLEIQRTEQGDSAMYLCASSGTSGPYNEQFFGPGTRLTVL.

This chain joins TRBV4-3 and TRBJ1-2, with D uncertain. V was trimmed by 0 bases and J by 3 bases, leaving 5 bases between them. The V gene's germline CDR1 is LGHNA and CDR2 YSLEER. The CDR3 length is 13 residues. The CDR3 region has the DNA TGCGCCAGCAGCCAAGATGCATACTATGGCTACACCTTC. It specifies CASSQDAYYGYTF.

CDR3 amino acids: CATSTTTSSYNEQFF. CDR3 sequence (DNA): TGTGCCACCAGCACTACAACGAGCTCCTACAATGAGCAGTTCTTC. The chain employs TRBV15 and TRBJ2-1; D remains ambiguous. CDR1 is LNHNV and CDR2 is YYDKDF in the germline V gene (reference sequence). The CDR3 has 15 amino acids. V was clipped by 4 bases and J by 0 bases, with 10 bases between them.

The chain has TRBV20-1 and TRBJ1-5, with 10 bases that match TRBD1. With 4 bases clipped from V and 6 bases from J, the junction kept 3 bases outside the gene matches. This CDR3 has 13 residues. Germline CDR1 is DFQATT and CDR2 is SNEGSKA (reference sequence). This CDR3 is CSATGQGVQPQHF. The CDR3 nucleotides read TGCAGTGCTACCGGACAGGGGGTTCAGCCCCAGCATTTT.

This clonotype has a handful of counts. The CDR3 reads CASSHGDYLTDTQYF. For the CDR3, the DNA is TGTGCCAGCAGTCACGGGGACTACCTAACAGATACGCAGTATTTT. The V gene is TRBV6-2 or TRBV6-3, the J gene TRBJ2-3, with 7 bases that match TRBD2. The ends lost 5 bases at V and 3 bases at J; junction bases unmatched: 8. The CDR3 totals 15 residues. Per the germline V gene, CDR1 is MNHEY and CDR2 is SVGEGT.

The V gene is TRBV11-2, the J gene TRBJ2-3; 10 bases fit TRBD1. V trimming: 3 bases; J trimming: 7 bases; junction bases outside the gene matches: 10. Germline CDR1 is SGHAT and CDR2 is FQNNGV. The CDR3 totals 16 residues. CDR3 nucleotide sequence: TGTGCCAGCAGCTTGGGGACAGGGGCTACACATAATACGCAGTATTTT. Translating gives CASSLGTGATHNTQYF.

Only a few counts were recorded for this clonotype. The chain combines TRBV12-3 or TRBV12-4 with TRBJ2-7; D may be TRBD2 (5 bases). Trimming left V 6 bases short and J 3 bases short, with 18 bases between. The CDR3 has 15 amino acids. The CDR3 sequence: CASSRSGKTDYEQYF. DNA for the CDR3: TGTGCCAGCAGCCGATCCGGGAAGACGGACTACGAGCAGTACTTC.

V usage is TRBV7-6 and J usage is TRBJ2-2; 10 bases fit TRBD1. This CDR3 has 17 residues. Germline loops: CDR1 SGHVS, CDR2 FNYEAQ. Germline trimming cut 2 bases from V and 5 bases from J; bases unmatched to any gene: 8. The chain's CDR3 is CASSLTAPGQGTGELFF. The CDR3 region has the DNA TGTGCCAGCAGCTTAACCGCCCCGGGACAGGGGACCGGGGAGCTGTTTTTT.

This clonotype appeared a few times. This chain uses TRBV29-1 with TRBJ2-3; D is ambiguous. Germline CDR1 reads SQVTM; CDR2 reads ANQGSEA. This CDR3 spans 11 amino acids. The V end lost 5 bases, the J end lost 9 bases, and 12 bases lay between the germline ends. The CDR3 protein is CSVPVSSTQYF. CDR3 DNA sequence: TGCAGCGTTCCGGTTTCTTCAACGCAGTATTTT.

This clonotype was counted between two and nine times. This chain uses TRBV7-9 with TRBJ2-1; possible D gene TRBD2, 6 bases. Trimming removed 5 bases at V and 2 bases at J, with 25 bases between. This CDR3 has 19 residues. Germline V CDR1 and CDR2: SEHNR, FQNEAQ (reference sequence). The CDR3 here is CASSLERWGPGVPYNEQFF. The CDR3 DNA sequence: TGTGCCAGCAGCCTCGAGAGGTGGGGCCCGGGAGTCCCCTACAATGAGCAGTTCTTC.